This is a list of T cell receptor beta chains from one sample in a study of long-term antiretroviral therapy in people with HIV. Profiled with immunoSEQ multiplex PCR; TCRdb holds only in-frame clones, not every one. The sample contains some 17,000 clones, over 60% of which appear only once. The specimen was unsorted PBMCs, collected about 2.5 years before starting antiretroviral therapy. These receptors originate from a woman between 45 and 60 years old with HIV. Each CDR3 is given with its conserved first and last residue. D genes are given only for firm matches. Rows may omit the clone size; those that give it use once, few, many or a size class.

j_call v_call d_call clone_size cdr3_aa cdr3_nt
TRBJ1-4 TRBV12-5 . . CASALGLNEKLFF TGTGCTAGTGCCTTAGGACTGAATGAAAAACTGTTTTTT
TRBJ1-2 TRBV9 TRBD1 . CASSVAPDRGSTNYGYTF TGTGCCAGCAGCGTAGCGCCGGACAGGGGCTCCACCAACTATGGCTACACCTTC
TRBJ2-4 TRBV18 . . CASSPPASFKTPLAKNIQYF TGTGCCAGCTCACCCCCAGCTAGCTTCAAGACCCCTTTAGCCAAAAACATTCAGTACTTC
TRBJ2-7 TRBV11-2 . . CASSSRVGQNLYEQYF TGTGCCAGCAGCTCCCGTGTAGGGCAGAACCTCTACGAGCAGTACTTC
TRBJ1-6 TRBV1 . once CTSSQDLGRF TGCACCAGCAGCCAAGATTTGGGGCGCTTT
TRBJ2-5 TRBV7-3 . . CASSTQGLRETQYF TGTGCCAGCAGCACCCAGGGTTTGCGAGAGACCCAGTACTTC
TRBJ2-6 TRBV9 . . CASSPKWTNGANVLTF TGTGCCAGCAGTCCTAAGTGGACTAATGGGGCCAACGTCCTGACTTTC
TRBJ1-5 TRBV5-8 . . CASSKEEGNQPQHF TGTGCCAGCAGTAAGGAGGAAGGCAATCAGCCCCAGCATTTT
TRBJ2-1 TRBV7-3 . . CASSRLINNEQFF TGTGCCAGCTCGAGACTAATAAACAATGAGCAGTTCTTC
TRBJ2-2 TRBV4-1 . . CASSQVTWRELFF TGCGCCAGCAGCCAAGTCACGTGGCGGGAGCTGTTTTTT
TRBJ1-5 TRBV5-1 . . CASSPEGSNQPQHF TGCGCCAGCAGCCCCGAGGGTAGCAATCAGCCCCAGCATTTT
TRBJ2-1 TRBV11-3 . . CASSSNSYNEQFF TGTGCCAGCAGCTCTAACTCCTACAATGAGCAGTTCTTC
TRBJ1-1 TRBV27 . . CASSLSFGQTLNTEAFF TGTGCCAGCAGTTTATCGTTTGGACAGACCCTTAACACTGAAGCTTTCTTT
TRBJ2-5 TRBV7-8 . . CASSSSHVVRETQYF TGTGCCAGCAGCTCCTCCCACGTGGTACGGGAGACCCAGTACTTC
TRBJ1-2 TRBV28 TRBD1 . CASSTTGTGAYGYTF TGTGCCAGCAGTACCACCGGGACAGGGGCGTATGGCTACACCTTC
TRBJ2-1 TRBV2 TRBD2 . CATGGASYNEQFF TGTGCCACGGGGGGGGCCTCCTACAATGAGCAGTTCTTC
TRBJ1-1 TRBV19 . large CASSLDSANTEAFF TGTGCCAGTAGTCTAGACAGCGCTAACACTGAAGCTTTCTTT
TRBJ1-6 TRBV6-5 TRBD1 . CASSYGQGNSALHF TGTGCCAGCAGTTACGGACAGGGTAATTCAGCCCTCCACTTT
TRBJ2-7 TRBV7-2 . . CASSPAYEQYF TGTGCCAGCAGCCCCGCCTACGAGCAGTACTTC
TRBJ1-5 TRBV7-9 TRBD1 . CASSLGGTGGTQPQHF TGTGCCAGCAGCTTAGGGGGGACAGGGGGCACTCAGCCCCAGCATTTT
TRBJ2-6 TRBV19 . . CASSNGASGANVLTF TGTGCCAGTAGTAATGGCGCCTCTGGGGCCAACGTCCTGACTTTC
TRBJ1-6 TRBV5-1 . . CASSRAGGGSSPLHF TGCGCCAGCAGCCGGGCGGGGGGGGGTAGTTCACCCCTCCACTTT
TRBJ2-3 TRBV7-9 TRBD2 . CASSYEAGGTQYF TGTGCCAGCAGCTACGAAGCGGGGGGAACGCAGTATTTT
TRBJ2-3 TRBV5-1 . . CASSTGAFTDTQYF TGCGCCAGCAGCACGGGGGCCTTCACAGATACGCAGTATTTT
TRBJ2-7 TRBV6-1 TRBD2 . CASGMGGGGPYEQYF TGTGCCAGCGGGATGGGCGGGGGGGGACCCTACGAGCAGTACTTC
TRBJ2-3 TRBV19 TRBD1 once CASSSWAGGADTQYF TGTGCCAGTAGTAGTTGGGCAGGGGGCGCAGATACGCAGTATTTT
TRBJ2-1 TRBV18 TRBD1 . CASSPRSLDRDSPYNEQFF TGTGCCAGCTCACCAAGGTCCTTGGACCGGGACAGCCCCTACAATGAGCAGTTCTTC
TRBJ2-5 TRBV2 . . CASSSRPLLQETQYF TGTGCCAGCAGTTCTCGTCCCCTCCTTCAAGAGACCCAGTACTTC
TRBJ1-1 TRBV19 TRBD1 . CASFKGGKGNTEAFF TGTGCCAGTTTCAAAGGGGGCAAGGGAAACACTGAAGCTTTCTTT
TRBJ1-4 TRBV4-2 . . CASSQAKGREKLFF TGTGCCAGCAGCCAAGCCAAAGGGAGGGAAAAACTGTTTTTT
TRBJ1-1 TRBV5-4 . . CASSSDGRAEAFF TGTGCCAGCAGCTCCGATGGAAGGGCTGAAGCTTTCTTT
TRBJ2-3 TRBV5-1 . . CASSQQGASTDTQYF TGCGCCAGCAGCCAACAGGGAGCTAGCACAGATACGCAGTATTTT
TRBJ1-4 TRBV2 . . CASREDRYEKLFF TGTGCCAGCAGAGAGGACAGATATGAAAAACTGTTTTTT
TRBJ1-1 TRBV25-1 . . CASSESGGLSTEAFF TGTGCCAGCAGTGAATCCGGGGGTTTGAGCACTGAAGCTTTCTTT
TRBJ1-1 TRBV7-9 . . CASSLLGAGNTEAFF TGTGCCAGCAGCTTACTGGGGGCGGGGAACACTGAAGCTTTCTTT
TRBJ2-5 TRBV27 . . CASSGVRLRSGKREQETQYF TGTGCCAGCAGCGGGGTGCGTCTGCGGTCCGGAAAGCGAGAACAGGAGACCCAGTACTTC
TRBJ2-1 TRBV6-5 TRBD2 . CASSSLAGDFF TGTGCCAGCAGTTCTCTAGCGGGGGACTTCTTC
TRBJ2-7 TRBV6-1 TRBD1 . CASSETVDRALYEQYF TGTGCCAGCAGTGAAACGGTGGACAGGGCACTCTACGAGCAGTACTTC
TRBJ1-2 TRBV6-5 TRBD1 . CASSPQGAPHYGYTF TGTGCCAGCAGTCCACAGGGGGCCCCTCACTATGGCTACACCTTC
TRBJ2-1 TRBV2 TRBD2 . CASSGTSGGFYNEQFF TGTGCCAGCAGTGGGACTAGCGGGGGGTTCTACAATGAGCAGTTCTTC
TRBJ2-3 TRBV27 . . CASSLSLTKDTQYF TGTGCCAGCAGTTTATCACTGACCAAAGATACGCAGTATTTT
TRBJ1-4 TRBV2 . . CASSVSGVPNEKLFF TGTGCCAGCAGTGTATCGGGGGTCCCTAATGAAAAACTGTTTTTT
TRBJ2-6 TRBV27 TRBD1 . CASRDRGSSGANVLTF TGTGCCAGCAGAGACAGGGGGTCCTCTGGGGCCAACGTCCTGACTTTC
TRBJ1-6 TRBV7-6 . . CASSLTVRGSPLHF TGTGCCAGCAGCCTGACAGTTCGCGGTTCACCCCTCCACTTT
TRBJ2-7 TRBV4-1 TRBD2 . CASSHLSGGRYEQYF TGCGCCAGCAGCCACCTCAGCGGGGGGAGGTACGAGCAGTACTTC
TRBJ1-1 TRBV7-3 . . CASSLSFRDTEAFF TGTGCCAGCAGCTTAAGTTTCCGCGACACTGAAGCTTTCTTT
TRBJ1-5 TRBV7-2 . . CASSSGPRTAKWPQHF TGTGCCAGCAGCTCCGGACCTAGGACGGCGAAGTGGCCCCAGCATTTT
TRBJ1-1 TRBV15 . few CATTSWVLRAEAFF TGTGCCACCACGAGTTGGGTTCTCAGAGCTGAAGCTTTCTTT
TRBJ2-2 TRBV5-1 . . CASSLAGLDTGELFF TGCGCCAGCAGCCTCGCAGGGTTAGACACCGGGGAGCTGTTTTTT
TRBJ1-3 TRBV9 TRBD1 . CASSVDPDRVGNTIYF TGTGCCAGCAGCGTGGACCCGGACAGGGTTGGAAACACCATATATTTT
TRBJ1-4 TRBV10-3 . once CAISGQGNEKLFF TGTGCCATCAGTGGCCAGGGTAATGAAAAACTGTTTTTT
TRBJ1-5 TRBV7-2 . . CASTPGNNQPQHF TGTGCCAGCACCCCAGGGAATAATCAGCCCCAGCATTTT
TRBJ1-6 TRBV5-1 . few CASSLEGGHNSPLHF TGCGCCAGCAGCTTGGAGGGGGGGCACAATTCACCCCTCCACTTT
TRBJ1-2 TRBV6-1 . . CASRAVQRDGYTF TGTGCCAGCAGGGCCGTTCAGCGGGATGGCTACACCTTC
TRBJ1-5 TRBV11-2 . . CASSPNGPTNQPQHF TGTGCCAGCAGCCCGAATGGCCCTACCAATCAGCCCCAGCATTTT
TRBJ2-1 TRBV19 TRBD1 . CASSIAGQGAHNEQFF TGTGCCAGTAGTATAGCGGGACAGGGGGCCCACAATGAGCAGTTCTTC
TRBJ2-2 TRBV7-9 TRBD1 . CASSPGTGVTGELFF TGTGCCAGCAGCCCCGGGACAGGGGTCACCGGGGAGCTGTTTTTT
TRBJ2-2 TRBV9 . . CASSVGSGELFF TGTGCCAGCAGCGTAGGCTCCGGGGAGCTGTTTTTT
TRBJ2-4 TRBV5-6 . . CASSLSFVGLAKNIQYF TGTGCCAGCAGCTTAAGCTTTGTAGGACTAGCCAAAAACATTCAGTACTTC